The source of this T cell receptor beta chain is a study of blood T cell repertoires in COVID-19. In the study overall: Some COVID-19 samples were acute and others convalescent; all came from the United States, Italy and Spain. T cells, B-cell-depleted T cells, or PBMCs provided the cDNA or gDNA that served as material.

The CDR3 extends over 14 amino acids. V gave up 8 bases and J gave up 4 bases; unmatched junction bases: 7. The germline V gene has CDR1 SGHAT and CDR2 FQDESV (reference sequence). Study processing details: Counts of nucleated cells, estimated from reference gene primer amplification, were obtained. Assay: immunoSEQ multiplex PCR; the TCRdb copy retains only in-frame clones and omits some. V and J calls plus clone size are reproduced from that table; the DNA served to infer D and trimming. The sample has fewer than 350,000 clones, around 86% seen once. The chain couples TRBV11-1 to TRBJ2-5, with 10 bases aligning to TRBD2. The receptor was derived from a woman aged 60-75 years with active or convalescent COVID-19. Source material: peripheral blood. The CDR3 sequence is CASVKRGGPETQYF. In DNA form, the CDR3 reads TGTGCCAGCGTCAAGCGGGGGGGCCCAGAGACCCAGTACTTC. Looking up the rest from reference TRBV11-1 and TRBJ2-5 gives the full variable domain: EAEVAQSPRYKITEKSQAVAFWCDPISGHATLYWYRQILGQGPELLVQFQDESVVDDSQLPKDRFSAERLKGVDSTLKIQPAELGDSAMYLCASVKRGGPETQYFGPGTRLLVL.